A selection of T cell receptor beta chains follows, all from one sample in a study of beta chain features in type 1 diabetes. Some clones are missing from TCRdb's copy, which holds only in-frame ones; the method was immunoSEQ multiplex PCR. Here the sample spans 600,000 to 700,000 clones, 9.5% to 15% being singletons. Sequencing was carried out using naive CD4+ T cells from blood. The receptor source for this set is a man aged 25 to 45 with type 1 diabetes. The CDR3 runs from the conserved cysteine through the conserved F or W. The order of the fields is V gene, J gene, CDR3 protein.

TRBV9	TRBJ1-5	CASSATGGRQPQHF
TRBV10-3	TRBJ2-7	CAISLGTGRTYEQYF
TRBV9	TRBJ1-1	CASSVEPEGTEAFF
TRBV30	TRBJ1-5	CAWRTPGQGANQPQHF
TRBV25-1	TRBJ2-5	CASSSRIFQETQYF
TRBV19	TRBJ2-5	CASRLGGSQETQYF
TRBV7-9	TRBJ1-4	CASSRDAYEKLFF
TRBV7-2	TRBJ2-3	CASSLAEQTDTQYF
TRBV16	TRBJ1-2	CASSRNMEVEGYTF
TRBV2	TRBJ1-4	CASSPNEKLFF
TRBV9	TRBJ2-6	CASSVVGPGANVLTF
TRBV6-5	TRBJ2-7	CASSYSTFSYEQYF
TRBV2	TRBJ1-1	CASSAGLPNTEAFF
TRBV2	TRBJ2-7	CASSRDGTYEQYF
TRBV18	TRBJ2-7	CASSPYGDHEQYF
TRBV7-2	TRBJ2-7	CASRQAAGWQYF
TRBV5-1	TRBJ1-6	CASSLIPQDAPLHF
TRBV9	TRBJ2-4	CASSVAPRGAKNIQYF
TRBV4-2	TRBJ2-5	CASSQGTYQETQYF
TRBV4-2	TRBJ2-3	CASSQVTGSTDTQYF
TRBV2	TRBJ1-5	CASSVDRYNQPQHF
TRBV11-3	TRBJ2-1	CASSFGLAGTYNEQFF
TRBV7-2	TRBJ1-5	CASSWEGQPQHF
TRBV7-9	TRBJ2-2	CASSLRNRNTGELFF
TRBV14	TRBJ2-6	CASSQWGTGGVGANVLTF
TRBV10-3	TRBJ2-1	CAISGLLSSYNEQFF
TRBV7-9	TRBJ1-2	CASSLGTNYGYTF
TRBV5-1	TRBJ2-1	CASSTSSGSRYNEQFF
TRBV4-3	TRBJ2-3	CASSQVKGGRTDTQYF
TRBV11-2	TRBJ2-4	CASSLVADIGDIQYF
TRBV18	TRBJ1-3	CASSPDSLSGNTIYF
TRBV2	TRBJ1-1	CASRSQGNTEAFF
TRBV19	TRBJ2-7	CASSPTNPGDEQYF
TRBV4-3	TRBJ2-3	CASSQDLGRDTQYF
TRBV19	TRBJ2-7	CASRKGTGANYEQYF
TRBV2	TRBJ1-4	CASSRAATNEKLFF